This T cell receptor (beta chain) was found in a study of T cell responses to AZD1222 COVID-19 vaccine (dated by TCRdb to 2020 to 2022). Regarding the research as a whole: AZD1222 recipients with second doses at about 4 weeks or about 12 weeks were pooled, because spike-specific TCR depth and breadth did not differ between schedules. Trial participants were enrolled into age subgroups of 18-55, 56-69 and 70-plus years, which contained around 150, 29 and 61 TCR-sequenced participants, respectively. A total of about 250 trial participants underwent TCR sequencing, of whom about 210 had received two doses of AZD1222 and some 25 had received two doses of the MenACWY control vaccine.

General study outcomes and caveats: The 56-69-year group was small, and its depth increase did not reach significance, likely because of low power. The vaccine-associated CD4 TCRs covered the entire spike protein, and the dominant responses fell in regions 160-218 and 743-854. Because no samples from the day 14 peak response were available, repertoires could be characterized only after the peak T cell response. Conclusions about previously exposed vaccinees are limited because only 6 or 7 AZD1222 recipients were SARS-CoV-2 seropositive at baseline. Participants were mostly white British, with more females than males. The authors suggested clonal diversity may have been underestimated. Epitopes outside the regions mutated in the B.1.351 and B.1.1.7 variants were reportedly recognized by nearly half of the unique spike-specific TCRs. A significant rise in spike-specific TCR breadth and depth was observed after two AZD1222 doses relative to day 0 and relative to MenACWY recipients.

This specimen's time point label, interpreted: baseline before first vaccination. The vaccinee samples were drawn from two UK trials, COV001 and COV002, one of which was a single-blind randomized controlled phase 2/3 trial testing AZD1222 (ChAdOx1 nCoV-19) in healthy adults. For TCRbeta chain sequencing, PBMC samples from trial participants were taken at day 0 and at day 28 after the second dose. The CDR3 regions of human TCRbeta chains were analyzed by immunosequencing. Regarding the original processing steps: Repertoire TCRs were matched against a reference library of SARS-CoV-2-specific TCRs generated with the MIRA antigen-specificity platform. Breadth was defined as the fraction of unique TCRs that were SARS-CoV-2-associated, and depth was defined as the fraction of total T cells that were SARS-CoV-2-associated. Using the MIRA data, each spike-specific TCR was assigned both to the spike region to which the TCR was reactive and to a CD4 or CD8 class. Log10-transformed breadth and depth values were compared by one-way ANOVA with Sidak's multiple comparisons tests. Not all clones reach the TCRdb copy of this immuneACCESS table, which keeps in-frame sequences only. Checked studies attribute under half of the gap to unresolved V genes and leave the rest unexplained. The V and J calls and clone size are taken from that table; D and trimming were inferred from the DNA. The table for this sample lists around 130,000 clones; approximately 85% of them were counted only once. Just under 9.5% of the sample belongs to the ten largest clones.

The CDR3, cysteine through phenylalanine, is 14 amino acids long. The kept DNA is CDR3 alone, 42 bases in frame from the first base. V and J are truncated by 7 bases and 1 base respectively, leaving an intervening sequence of 13 bases. CDR1 MNHNY and CDR2 SVGAGI are derived from the germline V gene (reference sequence). There are a few counts of this clone. The antigen it binds to is not known. Within one base of it there is no much larger clone, and no base qualities were kept. This sequence was found in an adult in good health. The V and J segments used are TRBV6-6 and TRBJ1-2; 5 matching bases give a weak D call of TRBD1. The sequencing here drew on peripheral blood, taken on day 0 of AZD1222 vaccination. The CDR3 reads CASKLGEVNYGYTF. The bases read TGTGCCAGCAAATTAGGGGAGGTTAACTATGGCTACACCTTC.